This TCR beta chain was captured by sequencing in a study of T cell changes during pregnancy in multiple sclerosis. The CDR3 consists of 16 residues. Germline CDR1 reads SEHNR; CDR2 reads FQNEAQ (reference sequence). V lost 1 base and J 2 bases, leaving 14 bases between the germline ends. The assay was immunoSEQ multiplex PCR, and TCRdb's table has in-frame clones only and misses some. The data contain roughly 31,000 clones, 85% to 90% of them singletons. The rearrangement links TRBV7-9 to TRBJ2-5, with D perhaps matching TRBD2 (7 bases). The sample was CD8+ T cells from peripheral blood mononuclear cells, taken before pregnancy. The TCR sequence derives from a female donor with multiple sclerosis, enrolled in a pregnancy study. The CDR3 is CASSLVEGGVQETQYF. CDR3 in DNA: TGTGCCAGCAGCTTAGTGGAGGGGGGGGTTCAAGAGACCCAGTACTTC.